This T cell receptor beta chain originates from a study of blood T cell repertoires in COVID-19. The wider study: In each case, the material was cDNA or gDNA derived from T cells, B-cell-depleted T cells, or PBMCs.

The authors' processing: Reference gene primer amplification in the assay estimated nucleated cell counts. Profiled with immunoSEQ multiplex PCR; TCRdb holds only in-frame clones, not every one. V and J calls and clone size come straight from that table; D and trimming were deduced from the DNA. The sample carries about 190,000 clones, 83% recorded once. This clone came up once. Germline CDR1 and CDR2: MNHEY and SVGAGI. V shed 9 bases, J shed 0 bases, and the junction held 5 bases outside the gene matches. This CDR3 comprises 14 residues. The chain carries TRBV6-5 and TRBJ1-3, with TRBD1 identical over 7 bases. The sample comprised peripheral blood. This TCR came from a woman aged 40 to 49 with acute or convalescent COVID-19. The CDR3 reads CASGQAYSGNTIYF. CDR3 nucleotide sequence: TGTGCCAGTGGACAGGCGTACTCTGGAAACACCATATATTTT.